These 8 T cell receptor beta chains share one sample of origin, sequenced in a study of regulatory T cells in long-lasting Graves disease. Time point denoted: persistent/refractory GD, antithyroid drugs over 5 years with positive TRAb. PBMC-derived RNA was used for the TCR library. Combining iRepertoire HTBI primers with Arm-PCR of CDR3 regions, the authors built TCR beta libraries. TCRdb used MiXCR to reprocess the multiplex PCR reads, holding one entry per CDR3 protein. The table lists about 340,000 distinct CDR3 sequences, around 20% of them singletons. This sample comprised peripheral blood mononuclear cells (PBMCs), obtained when the disease was refractory, from a patient treated with antithyroid drugs. These receptors originate from a female donor with Graves disease.

This clonotype was counted only a few times. An end of the junction does not agree with germline; a read error may underlie this. This chain links TRBV28 with TRBJ2-7; 7 positions match TRBD1. Germline V CDR1 and CDR2: MDHEN, SYDVKM. CDR3 size: 15 residues. The CDR3 sequence: CASNLPGTANYEQYF. Here the CDR3 DNA reads TGTGCCAGCAATTTACCCGGGACAGCCAACTACGAGCAGTACTTC.

J is TRBJ2-5 and V is TRBV10-3, with TRBD1 matching over 7 bases. Germline CDR1 and CDR2: ENHRY and SYGVKD. Losses at the gene ends were 7 bases for V and 4 bases for J; bases not matched to a gene: 6. This CDR3 has 13 amino acids. In DNA, the CDR3 is TGTGCCATCACCTCGGGACAGATAGAGACCCAGTACTTC. Residues: CAITSGQIETQYF.

This clonotype was seen repeatedly, ten times or more. The chain combines TRBV20-1 with TRBJ2-7; tentatively, D is TRBD2 (6 bases). The CDR3 consists of 16 residues. CDR1 is DFQATT, CDR2 SNEGSKA, per germline (reference sequence). V lost 2 bases, J lost 1 base, and 18 bases lay in between. The CDR3 spells CSARKAGLINSYEQYF. Here the CDR3 DNA reads TGCAGTGCTAGAAAAGCGGGCCTAATCAATTCCTACGAGCAGTACTTC.

This clonotype has a count of ten or more. The J gene is TRBJ1-1, the V gene TRBV28, with D possibly matching TRBD1 (6 bases). Germline CDR1 MDHEN, CDR2 SYDVKM. This CDR3 has 14 amino acids. Trimming took 6 bases from V and 0 from J, leaving 11 bases between them. Written as DNA, the CDR3 is TGTGCCAGCAGAGGACAGCACATGAACACTGAAGCTTTCTTT. Its translation: CASRGQHMNTEAFF. Complete variable domain (other parts from reference TRBV28 and TRBJ1-1): DVKVTQSSRYLVKRTGEKVFLECVQDMDHENMFWYRQDPGLGLRLIYFSYDVKMKEKGDIPEGYSVSREKKERFSLILESASTNQTSMYLCASRGQHMNTEAFFGQGTRLTVV.

Note on this clonotype: This may be a read error: a much more frequent sequence differs by one nucleotide. This sequence joins TRBV3-1 and TRBJ2-7; D call uncertain. The CDR3 has 15 residues. Germline V lookup: CDR1 LGHDT, CDR2 YNNKEL (reference sequence). CDR3 sequence (DNA): TGTGCCAGCAGCCAAGAGGACGAGTCTTCCTACGAGCAGAACTTC. Residues: CASSQEDESSYEQNF.

J is TRBJ2-7 and V is TRBV15; no clear D gene. The CDR3 is 15 residues long. Trimming took 0 bases from V and 3 from J, leaving 12 bases between them. Germline assignment: CDR1 LNHNV and CDR2 YYDKDF (reference sequence). The CDR3 sequence is CATSRELGPGYEQYF. CDR3 nucleotide sequence: TGTGCCACCAGCAGAGAATTAGGGCCAGGCTACGAGCAGTACTTC.

The sample holds a few counts of this clonotype. The gene calls are TRBV20-1 and TRBJ2-3; 7 bases map to TRBD2. The CDR3 is made up of 16 amino acids. The germline CDR1 and CDR2 sequences are DFQATT and SNEGSKA (reference sequence). J gave up 4 bases and V 6 bases, and 16 bases lay outside the gene matches. Here the CDR3 reads CSALIPFGRSADTQYF. The CDR3 DNA reads TGCAGTGCCTTGATCCCCTTCGGGAGGAGTGCAGATACGCAGTATTTT.

This clonotype has ten or more counts. This chain uses TRBV2 with TRBJ2-4, with D maybe TRBD1 (5 bases). The CDR3 extends over 15 amino acids. V was cut by 6 bases and J by 0 bases, with 12 bases left in between. Germline values: CDR1 SNHLY, CDR2 FYNNEI. CDR3: CASSWTFLAKNIQYF. In DNA, the CDR3 is TGTGCCAGCAGCTGGACATTTCTAGCCAAAAACATTCAGTACTTC.